Presented here are 17 T cell receptor beta chains from one specimen sequenced in a study of PD-1 blockade in mismatch repair-deficient tumors. The table came from immunoSEQ multiplex PCR; TCRdb's copy has only in-frame clones and leaves some out. The sample lists over 60,000 clones; about 91% were seen once. Sequenced here: peripheral blood, sampled 52 weeks after starting pembrolizumab. The source of these receptors is an adult with mismatch repair-deficient cancer.

The rearrangement links TRBV5-1 to TRBJ2-7; 8 bases fit TRBD2. Germline CDR1 and CDR2: SGHRS and YFSETQ. The CDR3 length is 15 residues. With 0 bases clipped from V and 2 bases from J, the junction kept 4 bases outside the gene matches. The CDR3 loop reads CASSLVGGGTYEQYF. DNA for the CDR3: TGCGCCAGCAGCTTGGTCGGGGGGGGGACCTACGAGCAGTACTTC.

The chain combines TRBV29-1 with TRBJ1-1, with TRBD1 matching over 7 bases. In germline, CDR1 is SQVTM, CDR2 ANQGSEA. The CDR3 totals 12 residues. Losses at the gene ends were 6 bases for V and 0 bases for J; bases not matched to a gene: 1. This CDR3 is CSVGQLNTEAFF. Here the CDR3 DNA reads TGCAGCGTGGGACAGCTGAACACTGAAGCTTTCTTT.

The rearrangement links TRBV5-6 to TRBJ1-1; TRBD1 is a possible D gene (5 bases). Between the trimmed V and J ends, which lost 2 bases and 1 base, there was a span of 9 bases. CDR3 size: 14 residues. Germline CDR1 is SGHDT and CDR2 is YYEEEE. The CDR3 nucleotides are TGTGCCAGCAGCTTCGGGGACCCGAACACTGAAGCTTTCTTT. As protein: CASSFGDPNTEAFF.

V gene TRBV7-9 combines with J gene TRBJ2-5; 10 bases line up with TRBD1. The V and J ends lost 2 bases and 1 base, in that order; junction bases with no gene match: 4. Germline loops: CDR1 SEHNR, CDR2 FQNEAQ (reference sequence). The CDR3 totals 16 residues. CDR3 nucleotide sequence: TGTGCCAGCAGCTTACTGACAGGGGGCCTCCAAGAGACCCAGTACTTC. Protein product: CASSLLTGGLQETQYF.

The J gene is TRBJ2-5, the V gene TRBV2, with TRBD1 as a possible D gene (5 bases). Germline assignment: CDR1 SNHLY and CDR2 FYNNEI. Trimming pared 6 bases from V and 4 bases from J, leaving 18 bases between. The CDR3 extends over 15 amino acids. In nucleotides, the CDR3 is TGTGCCAGCAGCCGCGGCAGGGTCGGTCGAGAGACCCAGTACTTC. This gives the protein CASSRGRVGRETQYF.

The rearrangement joins TRBV7-9 to TRBJ2-1; 7 positions match TRBD1. Trimming took 10 bases from V and 5 from J; bases not matched to a gene: 8. The CDR3 is 13 amino acids. Per the germline V gene, CDR1 is SEHNR and CDR2 is FQNEAQ (reference sequence). CDR3 residues: CATKGAPNNEQFF. The CDR3 nucleotides are TGTGCCACCAAGGGGGCCCCTAACAATGAGCAGTTCTTC.

The chain joins TRBV27 to TRBJ2-1, with 7 nucleotides matching TRBD2. Germline V gene data show CDR1 as MNHEY and CDR2 as SMNVEV (reference sequence). This CDR3 comprises 16 residues. The V and J ends lost 2 bases and 6 bases, in that order; junction bases with no gene match: 10. In DNA, the CDR3 is TGTGCCAGCAGTTTAGTTTTCGTAATAGCGGGCAATGAGCAGTTCTTC. Translated: CASSLVFVIAGNEQFF.

The genes are TRBV12-5 and TRBJ2-7; 9 positions match TRBD2. There are 17 residues in the CDR3. Germline V gene sequence: CDR1 LGHNT, CDR2 FRNRAP. Losses at the gene ends were 0 bases for V and 4 bases for J; bases not matched to a gene: 10. The CDR3 bases are TGTGCTAGTGGTTTGGTACTGGAGACTAGCGGAGCGTACGAGCAGTACTTC. Its translation: CASGLVLETSGAYEQYF.

The rearrangement links TRBV11-3 to TRBJ1-1; the D gene is possibly TRBD1 (6 bases). V shed 5 bases and J shed 2 bases, with 12 bases lying between them. Germline V gene lookup returns CDR1 SGHNT and CDR2 YENEEA. This CDR3 comprises 14 residues. The CDR3 spells CASSPRTANTEAFF. For the CDR3, the DNA is TGTGCCAGCAGCCCACGGACAGCCAACACTGAAGCTTTCTTT. The complete variable domain, with remaining parts taken from reference TRBV11-3 and TRBJ1-1, reads EAGVVQSPRYKIIEKKQPVAFWCNPISGHNTLYWYLQNLGQGPELLIRYENEEAVDDSQLPKDRFSAERLKGVDSTLKIQPAELGDSAVYLCASSPRTANTEAFFGQGTRLTVV.

This clone was detected once. V and J are TRBV10-3 and TRBJ2-6, with a tentative D call TRBD1 (5 bases). Trimming removed 6 bases from V and 0 bases from J, with 9 bases in between. Germline CDR1 reads ENHRY; CDR2 reads SYGVKD. This CDR3 has 15 amino acids. The CDR3 reads CAIRGLDSGANVLTF. The DNA for the CDR3 is TGTGCCATCAGGGGGCTCGACTCTGGGGCCAACGTCCTGACTTTC.

By proportion, this clone is medium-sized. The chain joins TRBV30 to TRBJ2-1, with 9 bases aligning to TRBD2. CDR3 length: 14 residues. Germline values: CDR1 GTSNPN, CDR2 SVGIG (reference sequence). Trimming at V came to 5 bases and at J to 8 bases, leaving 10 bases not matched to a gene. The CDR3 protein is CAWSLAGPNDEQFF. The DNA of the CDR3 is TGTGCCTGGTCACTAGCGGGCCCTAACGATGAGCAGTTCTTC.

The chain carries TRBV4-1 and TRBJ2-5, with TRBD1 matching over 7 bases. This CDR3 is 16 amino acids long. V shed 1 base and J 3 bases; nucleotides not matched to a gene: 8. The V gene's germline CDR1 is MGHRA and CDR2 YSYEKL. DNA of the CDR3: TGCGCCAGCAGCCAAGGGTCACAGGGGTCGAAAGAGACCCAGTACTTC. Translating gives CASSQGSQGSKETQYF.

The CDR3 loop is CASSSDRHTDTQYF. CDR3 sequence (DNA): TGCGCCAGCAGCTCGGACAGACACACAGATACGCAGTATTTT. The chain uses TRBV5-1 and TRBJ2-3, with a tentative D call TRBD1 (6 bases). V was cut by 3 bases and J by 2 bases, with 10 bases left in between. From germline, CDR1 is SGHRS and CDR2 YFSETQ. This CDR3 has 14 residues.

This chain's CDR3 is CASSYRDWAYEQYF. The CDR3 region has the DNA TGTGCCAGCAGTTACCGGGACTGGGCCTACGAGCAGTACTTC. The rearrangement joins TRBV6-6 to TRBJ2-7; TRBD2 is a possible D gene (6 bases). Germline V lookup: CDR1 MNHNY, CDR2 SVGAGI (reference sequence). The CDR3 has 14 residues. V shed 2 bases and J shed 2 bases, with 10 bases lying between them.

This chain links TRBV14 with TRBJ1-1, with D unclear. Germline V lookup: CDR1 SGHDN, CDR2 FVKESK. CDR3 length: 14 residues. V lost 2 bases and J 1 base, leaving 8 bases between the germline ends. The CDR3 is CASSQQTRNTEAFF. DNA of the CDR3: TGTGCCAGCAGCCAACAGACCCGGAACACTGAAGCTTTCTTT.

The J gene is TRBJ2-1, the V gene TRBV29-1; 7 bases line up with TRBD1. The CDR3 contains 13 residues. Germline V lookup: CDR1 SQVTM, CDR2 ANQGSEA. V was pared by 2 bases and J by 10 bases, with 8 bases of the junction left unmatched. As DNA, the CDR3 is TGCAGCGTTGAAACAGGGGAAGGGGGAGAGCAGTTCTTC. As protein: CSVETGEGGEQFF.

The chain recombines TRBV11-2 with TRBJ2-5; D unresolved. The germline CDR1 and CDR2 sequences are SGHAT and FQNNGV. There are 14 residues in the CDR3. V lost 5 bases, J lost 5 bases, and 15 bases lay in between. In nucleotides, the CDR3 is TGTGCCAGCAGCCCCGGGCTCCTTGGGGAGACCCAGTACTTC. It is translated as CASSPGLLGETQYF. The full variable domain, completed using reference TRBV11-2 and TRBJ2-5, is EAGVAQSPRYKIIEKRQSVAFWCNPISGHATLYWYQQILGQGPKLLIQFQNNGVVDDSQLPKDRFSAERLKGVDSTLKIQPAKLEDSAVYLCASSPGLLGETQYFGPGTRLLVL.